The entry below gives a single TCR beta chain sequence along with its context. The source of the sample is a study of blood T cell repertoires in COVID-19. For the study at large: T cells, B-cell-depleted T cells, or PBMCs supplied cDNA or gDNA.

The authors' processing: Nucleated cell number was recorded as an estimate derived from reference gene primer amplification. Method: immunoSEQ multiplex PCR; TCRdb's copy keeps in-frame clones and lacks some. V and J calls and clone size are given by that table; D and trimming were obtained from the DNA. The data hold about 220,000 clones, with more than 85% observed a single time. The CDR3 runs to 15 residues. V was pared by 5 bases and J by 3 bases, with 5 bases of the junction left unmatched. Germline assignment: CDR1 MNHEY and CDR2 SVGAGI. The sequencing input was peripheral blood. This clonotype was obtained from a man between 35 and 55 years old with acute or convalescent COVID-19. The chain combines TRBV6-5 with TRBJ2-2; TRBD1 agrees at 8 bases. The CDR3 DNA sequence: TGTGCCAGCAGTAGACAGGGGCGATACACCGGGGAGCTGTTTTTT. Its translation: CASSRQGRYTGELFF.